Detailed here is one TCR beta chain. This sample was taken from a study of CD8 T cells in Susac syndrome. Sequencing targeted TCR beta in T cells from blood (CD8+ and CD4+). In Susac syndrome patients, recently defined diagnostic criteria for definite or probable disease were met. Negative isolation yielded the CD8+ and CD4+ T cells, while FACS enriched the TEMRA cells. Reverse transcription used roughly 0.45 to 1 ug RNA and random hexamers. An immunoSEQ multiplex PCR generated amplified TCR beta CDR3 products spanning 54 Vbeta and 13 Jbeta. In TCRdb, the immunoSEQ multiplex PCR reads were re-called with MiXCR into one record per CDR3 protein. The table has roughly 100,000 distinct CDR3 sequences, roughly 94% seen once. Germline values: CDR1 SGHDT, CDR2 YYEEEE. V dropped 0 bases and J dropped 7 bases, with 11 bases sitting between them. The CDR3 consists of 15 residues.

Sequencing was done on a sample of CD8+ T cells from PBMCs. This sequence originates from a human donor with Susac syndrome. The chain combines TRBV5-6 with TRBJ1-6; D is undetermined. CDR3 in amino acids: CASSLGPRANSPLHF. Written as DNA, the CDR3 is TGTGCCAGCAGCTTGGGGCCAAGGGCGAATTCACCCCTCCACTTT. The complete variable domain, with remaining parts taken from reference TRBV5-6 and TRBJ1-6, reads DAGVTQSPTHLIKTRGQQVTLRCSPKSGHDTVSWYQQALGQGPQFIFQYYEEEERQRGNFPDRFSGHQFPNYSSELNVNALLLGDSALYLCASSLGPRANSPLHFGNGTRLTVT.